Here is one T cell receptor (beta chain) with its context. The record originates from a study of blood T cells in healthy people across ages. Together with a sample-barcoded 5' primer, a J-beta primer mix was included in a second PCR lasting about 7 to 12 cycles. TCRdb reprocessed the 5' RACE reads with MiXCR, giving one entry per CDR3 protein. The sample contains approximately 800,000 distinct CDR3 sequences, around half of which appear only once. CDR1 DFQATT and CDR2 SNEGSKA come from the germline V gene (reference sequence). The CDR3 has 16 residues. V lost 1 base to trimming and J lost 0 bases, with 14 bases between them.

The sample taken for sequencing was blood. This sequence originates from a man aged 80 or over in good health. V is TRBV20-1 and J is TRBJ2-3, with D perhaps given as TRBD1 or TRBD2 (5 bases each). The CDR3 coding sequence is TGCAGTGCTAGAGTACATTCGGGGCCTAGCACAGATACGCAGTATTTT. The encoded protein is CSARVHSGPSTDTQYF.